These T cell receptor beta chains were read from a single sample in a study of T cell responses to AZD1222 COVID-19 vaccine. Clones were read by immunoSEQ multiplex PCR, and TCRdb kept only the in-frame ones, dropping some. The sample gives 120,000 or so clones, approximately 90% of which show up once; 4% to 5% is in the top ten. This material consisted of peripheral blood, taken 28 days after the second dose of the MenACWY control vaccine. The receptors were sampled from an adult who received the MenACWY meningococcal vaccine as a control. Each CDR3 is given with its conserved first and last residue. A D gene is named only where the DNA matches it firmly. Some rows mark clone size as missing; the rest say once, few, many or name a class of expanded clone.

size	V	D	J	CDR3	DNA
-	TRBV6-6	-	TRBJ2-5	CASSYKVGGTQYF	TGTGCCAGCAGTTACAAGGTTGGGGGGACCCAGTACTTC
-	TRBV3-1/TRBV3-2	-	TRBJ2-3	CASSQEADTDTQYF	TGTGCCAGCAGCCAAGAGGCTGACACAGATACGCAGTATTTT
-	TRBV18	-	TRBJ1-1	CASSPDSNTEAFF	TGTGCCAGCTCACCGGACAGTAACACTGAAGCTTTCTTT
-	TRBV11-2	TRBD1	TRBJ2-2	CASGPMGQGTGELFF	TGTGCCAGCGGGCCCATGGGACAGGGGACCGGGGAGCTGTTTTTT
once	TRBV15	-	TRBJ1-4	CATSSQGSTNEKLFF	TGTGCCACCAGCAGCCAGGGTTCGACTAATGAAAAACTGTTTTTT
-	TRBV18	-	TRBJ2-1	CASSPLGVRPTNNEQFF	TGTGCCAGCTCACCCCTGGGAGTACGGCCCACGAACAATGAGCAGTTCTTC
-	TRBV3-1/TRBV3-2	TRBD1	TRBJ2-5	CASSQEIGGIETQYF	TGTGCCAGCAGCCAAGAGATAGGGGGCATAGAGACCCAGTACTTC
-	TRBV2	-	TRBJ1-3	CASTGRGRNTIYF	TGTGCCAGCACCGGGAGGGGGAGAAACACCATATATTTT
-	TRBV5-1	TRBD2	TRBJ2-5	CASSLPLAGEPGETQYF	TGCGCCAGCAGCTTGCCCCTAGCGGGAGAACCCGGAGAGACCCAGTACTTC
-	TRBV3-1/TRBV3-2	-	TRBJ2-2	CASSSYGQIANTGELFF	TGTGCCAGCAGCTCCTACGGACAAATCGCGAACACCGGGGAGCTGTTTTTT
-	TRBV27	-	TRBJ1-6	CASRPYLDSPLHF	TGTGCCAGCAGGCCTTACCTGGATTCACCCCTCCACTTT
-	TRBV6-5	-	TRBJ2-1	CASGSARYYNEQFF	TGTGCCAGCGGTTCGGCGAGGTACTACAATGAGCAGTTCTTC
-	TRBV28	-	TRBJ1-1	CASSDGVNTEAFF	TGTGCCAGCAGTGACGGGGTGAACACTGAAGCTTTCTTT
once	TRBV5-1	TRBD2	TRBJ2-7	CASSFLTSGTPEQYF	TGCGCCAGCAGCTTCTTAACTAGCGGGACTCCCGAGCAGTACTTC
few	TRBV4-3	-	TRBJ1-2	CASSQQDSNYGYTF	TGCGCCAGCAGCCAACAGGACAGTAACTATGGCTACACCTTC
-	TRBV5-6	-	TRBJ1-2	CASTPGTLIMGYTF	TGTGCCAGCACCCCCGGGACCCTCATTATGGGCTACACCTTC
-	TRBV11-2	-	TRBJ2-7	CASSLVSFEDYEQYF	TGTGCCAGCAGCTTAGTATCTTTTGAGGACTACGAGCAGTACTTC
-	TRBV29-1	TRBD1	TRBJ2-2	CSVRTGGVFGELFF	TGCAGCGTCAGGACAGGGGGCGTTTTCGGGGAGCTGTTTTTT
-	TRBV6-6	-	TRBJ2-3	CASGPEYTQYF	TGTGCCAGCGGACCCGAATATACGCAGTATTTT
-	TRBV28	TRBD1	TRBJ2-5	CASSSGDRGYETQYF	TGTGCCAGCAGTTCCGGGGACAGGGGTTATGAGACCCAGTACTTC
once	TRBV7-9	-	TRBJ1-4	CASSLSSGSGEKLFF	TGTGCCAGCAGCTTATCCTCAGGGTCGGGTGAAAAACTGTTTTTT
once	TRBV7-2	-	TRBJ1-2	CASSLVSGSYGYTF	TGTGCCAGCAGCTTGGTGTCAGGGTCCTATGGCTACACCTTC
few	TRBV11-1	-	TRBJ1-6	CASSLSNEKSLHF	TGTGCCAGCAGCTTATCCAATGAGAAATCCCTCCACTTT
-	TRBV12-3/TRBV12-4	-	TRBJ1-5	CASSFSGYQPQHF	TGTGCCAGCAGTTTTTCGGGGTATCAGCCCCAGCATTTT
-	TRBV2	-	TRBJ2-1	CASKDTAMSSYNEQFF	TGTGCCAGCAAAGATACAGCGATGAGCTCCTACAATGAGCAGTTCTTC
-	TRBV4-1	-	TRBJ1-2	CASSQDLLGTLPYNYGYTF	TGCGCCAGCAGTCAAGATTTGCTTGGGACACTACCTTATAACTATGGCTACACCTTC
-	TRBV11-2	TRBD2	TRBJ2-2	CASSKRTSGGVTGELFF	TGTGCCAGCAGCAAACGGACTAGCGGGGGGGTCACCGGGGAGCTGTTTTTT
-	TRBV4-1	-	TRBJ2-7	CASSQDRAGGAYEQYF	TGCGCCAGCAGCCAAGATCGGGCAGGCGGGGCCTACGAGCAGTACTTC
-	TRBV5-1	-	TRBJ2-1	CASSQGPLYNEQFF	TGCGCCAGCAGCCAGGGCCCACTCTACAATGAGCAGTTCTTC
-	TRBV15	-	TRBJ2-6	CATSRATGAGANVLTF	TGTGCCACCAGCAGAGCGACAGGAGCTGGGGCCAACGTCCTGACTTTC
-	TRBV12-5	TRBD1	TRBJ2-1	CASAPLGQAYNEQFF	TGTGCTAGTGCCCCTCTGGGACAGGCATACAATGAGCAGTTCTTC
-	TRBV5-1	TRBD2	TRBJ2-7	CASSLNVGTTYEQYF	TGCGCCAGCAGCTTAAATGTTGGGACTACCTACGAGCAGTACTTC
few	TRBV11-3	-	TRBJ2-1	CAGDSSYNEQFF	TGTGCCGGAGACAGCTCCTACAATGAGCAGTTCTTC
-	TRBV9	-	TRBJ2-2	CASSHPMGLPTGELFF	TGTGCCAGCAGCCACCCCATGGGCTTGCCCACCGGGGAGCTGTTTTTT
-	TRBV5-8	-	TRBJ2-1	CASSLVRAGEQFF	TGTGCCAGCAGCTTGGTTAGGGCAGGGGAGCAGTTCTTC
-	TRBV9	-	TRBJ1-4	CASSPLGGRQTNEKLFF	TGTGCCAGCAGCCCTCTTGGGGGGAGGCAAACTAATGAAAAACTGTTTTTT
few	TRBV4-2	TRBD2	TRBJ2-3	CASSQYGGATDTQYF	TGTGCCAGCAGTCAATACGGGGGGGCAACAGATACGCAGTATTTT
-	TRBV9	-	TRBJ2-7	CASSAKGKGRYEQYF	TGTGCCAGCAGCGCTAAAGGGAAGGGCAGGTACGAGCAGTACTTC
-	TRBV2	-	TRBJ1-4	CASSEGVRTALNEKLFF	TGTGCCAGCAGTGAAGGCGTTAGGACAGCCCTTAATGAAAAACTGTTTTTT
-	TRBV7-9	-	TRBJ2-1	CASSADSYNEQFF	TGTGCCAGCAGCGCGGACTCGTACAATGAGCAGTTCTTC
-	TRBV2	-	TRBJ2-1	CASSELPRGEQFF	TGTGCCAGCAGTGAATTGCCCCGGGGTGAGCAGTTCTTC
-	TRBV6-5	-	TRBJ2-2	CASTLGSAGTGELFF	TGTGCCAGCACCCTCGGGTCCGCGGGGACCGGGGAGCTGTTTTTT